Listed here are 10 T cell receptor beta chains from one sample, sequenced in a study of blood T cell repertoires in COVID-19. Only in-frame clones appear in the TCRdb table, and some are missing; sequencing was by immunoSEQ multiplex PCR. This table has around 76,000 clones, 70% to 85% appearing once. Material: peripheral blood. The receptors derive from an older woman with acute or convalescent COVID-19.

The chain couples TRBV7-9 to TRBJ2-5; 10 bases are a match to TRBD2. Germline V gives CDR1 SEHNR, CDR2 FQNEAQ (reference sequence). This CDR3 has 15 residues. Trimming cost V 0 bases and J 5 bases; bases outside gene matches: 3. The CDR3 nucleotides are TGTGCCAGCAGCTTAGCTAGCGGGGGGAGCGAGACCCAGTACTTC. Protein product: CASSLASGGSETQYF.

This clone was recorded at least ten times. This chain joins TRBV10-1 and TRBJ1-1; TRBD1 aligns across 7 bases. The junction had 12 bases not matched to a gene; V was cut back by 7 bases and J by 1 base. The CDR3 runs 16 residues. Germline V lookup: CDR1 WNHNN, CDR2 SYGVQD (reference sequence). CDR3 loop: CASNTKTTGENTEAFF. CDR3 nucleotides: TGCGCCAGCAACACAAAGACCACAGGGGAGAACACTGAAGCTTTCTTT.

This chain uses TRBV30 with TRBJ1-1, with D possibly TRBD1 on 6 matching bases. This CDR3 region has 14 residues. Looked up from germline, CDR1 is GTSNPN and CDR2 is SVGIG (reference sequence). The V gene lost 4 bases and the J gene lost 6 bases, with 18 bases spanning the gap. The CDR3 protein is CAWNTAEGGAEAFF. The CDR3 DNA sequence: TGTGCCTGGAATACGGCGGAGGGGGGGGCTGAAGCTTTCTTT.

This clone occurred a few times. The genes are TRBV5-1 and TRBJ2-7; no reliable D call. The CDR3 length is 14 residues. V dropped 2 bases and J dropped 0 bases, with 9 bases sitting between them. Germline lookup yields CDR1 SGHRS and CDR2 YFSETQ. CDR3 DNA sequence: TGCGCCAGCAGCTTAACCGTGAGCTCCTACGAGCAGTACTTC. As protein: CASSLTVSSYEQYF.

Comment on this clone: This same CDR3 is encoded by further DNA sequences in the sample. The V call is TRBV6-2 or TRBV6-3, the J call TRBJ2-5; D gene ambiguous. The ends were cut back, 6 bases at V and 5 bases at J, with 10 bases in the middle. The CDR3 extends over 12 amino acids. Germline-derived CDR1 and CDR2 are MNHEY and SVGEGT. CDR3 sequence (DNA): TGTGCCAGCAGCTCACCGCGGGAGACCCAGTACTTC. This sequence encodes CASSSPRETQYF.

The V and J genes are TRBV18 and TRBJ1-5; 10 nucleotides agree with TRBD1. Germline trimming cut 3 bases from V and 7 bases from J; bases unmatched to any gene: 6. Germline CDR1 is KGHSH and CDR2 is LQKENI. The CDR3 length is 15 residues. The CDR3 region has the DNA TGTGCCAGCTCACCGCCCGGGACAGGGGAACAGCCCCAGCATTTT. This codes for CASSPPGTGEQPQHF.

The J gene is TRBJ1-5, the V gene TRBV19; 8 bases are shared with TRBD1. The V and J ends lost 5 bases and 9 bases, in that order; junction bases with no gene match: 12. This CDR3 is built from 15 residues. Germline-derived CDR1 and CDR2 are LNHDA and SQIVND (reference sequence). The CDR3 DNA is TGTGCCAGTAGTGGTGGACAGGGCCCACCGTTGCCCCAGCATTTT. Its protein product is CASSGGQGPPLPQHF.

This chain uses TRBV19 with TRBJ2-3, with 10 bases aligning to TRBD1. The V segment lost 1 base and the J segment 4 bases; nucleotides outside the gene matches: 11. The length of the CDR3 is 18 residues. Germline values: CDR1 LNHDA, CDR2 SQIVND (reference sequence). The DNA for the CDR3 is TGTGCCAGTAGTATAGTTTCCGGGACAGGGGTAGGGGCAGATACGCAGTATTTT. Its translation is CASSIVSGTGVGADTQYF.

This clone was observed a single time. The chain combines TRBV7-2 with TRBJ1-3; D not certain. V was trimmed by 1 base and J by 2 bases, leaving 6 bases between them. Germline values: CDR1 SGHTA, CDR2 FQGNSA. This CDR3 is 14 amino acids long. The CDR3 DNA reads TGTGCCAGCAGCTTAGGAGTTACTGGAAACACCATATATTTT. Translation: CASSLGVTGNTIYF.

The gene calls are TRBV11-2 and TRBJ2-7; D not certain. Trimming stripped 5 bases from V and 0 bases from J, with 14 bases between. The CDR3 contains 15 residues. CDR1 is SGHAT, CDR2 FQNNGV, per germline. CDR3 coding DNA: TGTGCCAGCAGCCCCACGTACGGGTCCTCCTACGAGCAGTACTTC. This translates into CASSPTYGSSYEQYF.